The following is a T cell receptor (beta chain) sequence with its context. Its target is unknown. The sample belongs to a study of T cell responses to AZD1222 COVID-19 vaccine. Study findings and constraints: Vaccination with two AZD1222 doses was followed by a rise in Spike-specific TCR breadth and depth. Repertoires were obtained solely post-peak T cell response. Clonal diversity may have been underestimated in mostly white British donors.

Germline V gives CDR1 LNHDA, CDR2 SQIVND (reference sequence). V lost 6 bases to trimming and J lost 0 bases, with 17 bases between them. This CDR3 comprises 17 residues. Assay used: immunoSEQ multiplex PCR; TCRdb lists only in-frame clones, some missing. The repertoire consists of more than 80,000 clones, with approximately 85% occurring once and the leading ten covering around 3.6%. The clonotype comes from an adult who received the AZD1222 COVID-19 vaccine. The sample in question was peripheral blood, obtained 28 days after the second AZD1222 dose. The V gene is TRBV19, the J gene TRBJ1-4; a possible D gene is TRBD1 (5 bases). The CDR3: CASRSDGDPATNEKLFF. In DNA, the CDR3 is TGTGCCAGTAGATCTGACGGGGACCCGGCAACTAATGAAAAACTGTTTTTT.